The 9 T cell receptor beta chains in this list originate from one sample, sequenced in a study of shared clonotypes between healthy human individuals. This table comes from immunoSEQ multiplex PCR, and its TCRdb copy is limited to in-frame clones, with some not included. The sample shows about 2 million clones, just under 95% of them seen only once. Naive CD8 cells lacked CD45RO, underwent positive selection for CCR7 and left out terminally differentiated effector memory CD45RA+ cells. Sequenced sample: naive CD8+ T cells sorted from blood. The source of these receptors is a man younger than 35 in good health.

CDR3 nucleotide sequence: TGTGCCAGCAGCTTAGGACAGGGCTTGTCCGGGAACACCATATATTTT. This gives the protein CASSLGQGLSGNTIYF. This chain joins TRBV7-6 and TRBJ1-3; 7 nucleotides line up with TRBD1. Trimming at V came to 1 base and at J to 7 bases, leaving 10 bases not matched to a gene. Germline CDR1 reads SGHVS; CDR2 reads FNYEAQ. The CDR3 totals 16 residues.

The chain employs TRBV9 and TRBJ2-1; 9 bases map to TRBD2. The CDR3 has 18 residues. The junction had 11 bases not matched to a gene; V was cut back by 4 bases and J by 0 bases. Per the germline V gene, CDR1 is SGDLS and CDR2 is YYNGEE. In DNA form, the CDR3 reads TGTGCCAGCAGCCCATCAGGGCGCGGGGGGGGCTCCTACAATGAGCAGTTCTTC. It is translated as CASSPSGRGGGSYNEQFF.

This chain connects TRBV19 to TRBJ1-5; D is uncertain. CDR1 and CDR2 (germline): LNHDA, SQIVND (reference sequence). Trimming removed 3 bases from V and 5 bases from J, with 17 bases in between. The CDR3 has 16 amino acids. The CDR3 DNA sequence: TGTGCCAGTAGTATCCTCGACCCTCGGCCAGATCAGCCCCAGCATTTT. Amino acids: CASSILDPRPDQPQHF.

This chain uses TRBV19 with TRBJ2-7; 8 nucleotides line up with TRBD1. The CDR3 has 13 residues. V gave up 5 bases and J gave up 4 bases; unmatched junction bases: 4. The germline CDR1 and CDR2 sequences are LNHDA and SQIVND (reference sequence). The DNA for the CDR3 is TGTGCCAGTAGTGATCAGGGGGCTTACGAGCAGTACTTC. The encoded protein is CASSDQGAYEQYF.

This clone occurred once. The V call is TRBV11-1, the J call TRBJ2-2; the D gene is possibly TRBD1 (5 bases). V shed 1 base and J shed 5 bases, with 8 bases lying between them. The CDR3 runs 14 residues. Per the germline V gene, CDR1 is SGHAT and CDR2 is FQDESV (reference sequence). CDR3 sequence (DNA): TGTGCCAGCAGCTTAGAAGCAGGGACCGGGGAGCTGTTTTTT. It yields the protein CASSLEAGTGELFF.

This clone was observed a handful of times. Distinct nucleotide sequences in the sample also encode this CDR3. This chain links TRBV6-5 with TRBJ1-6, with no clear D. CDR1 and CDR2 from the germline V gene are MNHEY and SVGAGI. CDR3 length equals 13 residues. The V gene lost 2 bases and the J gene lost 6 bases, with 5 bases spanning the gap. CDR3 DNA sequence: TGTGCCAGCAGTTACGCCATTAATTCACCCCTCCACTTT. This codes for CASSYAINSPLHF.

The rearrangement links TRBV7-6 to TRBJ2-3; 9 nucleotides align to TRBD1. The V and J ends lost 5 bases and 3 bases, in that order; junction bases with no gene match: 6. Looked up from germline, CDR1 is SGHVS and CDR2 is FNYEAQ. The CDR3 contains 15 residues. The CDR3 spells CASSPGTGWTDTQYF. CDR3 nucleotide sequence: TGTGCCAGCAGCCCCGGGACAGGGTGGACAGATACGCAGTATTTT.

The chain has TRBV6-5 and TRBJ1-1; 8 positions match TRBD1. Germline CDR1 and CDR2: MNHEY and SVGAGI. V shed 6 bases, J shed 1 base, and the junction held 7 bases outside the gene matches. This CDR3 region has 15 residues. The CDR3 sequence is CASRGQAHGNTEAFF. The CDR3 DNA sequence: TGTGCCAGCAGGGGACAGGCCCACGGGAACACTGAAGCTTTCTTT.

This sequence joins TRBV9 and TRBJ1-6, with TRBD1 as a possible D gene (5 bases). Deletions cut 3 bases from V and 6 bases from J, with 10 bases between. CDR3 length: 14 residues. Per the germline V gene, CDR1 is SGDLS and CDR2 is YYNGEE. The CDR3 DNA is TGTGCCAGCAGCGAAGGGGAACTTAATTCACCCCTCCACTTT. It encodes CASSEGELNSPLHF.